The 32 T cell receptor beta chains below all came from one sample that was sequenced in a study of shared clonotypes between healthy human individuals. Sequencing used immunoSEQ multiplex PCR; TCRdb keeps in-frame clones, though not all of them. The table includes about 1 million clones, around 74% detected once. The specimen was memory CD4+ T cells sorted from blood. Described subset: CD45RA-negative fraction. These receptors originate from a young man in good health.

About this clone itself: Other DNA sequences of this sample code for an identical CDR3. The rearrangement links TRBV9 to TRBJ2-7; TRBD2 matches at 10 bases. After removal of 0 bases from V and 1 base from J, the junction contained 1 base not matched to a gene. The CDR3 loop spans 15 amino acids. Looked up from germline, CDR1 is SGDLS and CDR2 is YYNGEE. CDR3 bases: TGTGCCAGCAGCGTAGGGGGACTAGCGTCCTACGAGCAGTACTTC. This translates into CASSVGGLASYEQYF.

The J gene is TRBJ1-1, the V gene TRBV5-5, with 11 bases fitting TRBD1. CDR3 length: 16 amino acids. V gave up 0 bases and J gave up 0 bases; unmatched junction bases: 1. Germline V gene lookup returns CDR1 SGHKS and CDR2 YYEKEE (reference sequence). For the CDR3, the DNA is TGTGCCAGCAGCTTGGGGGACAGGGGGATGAACACTGAAGCTTTCTTT. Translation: CASSLGDRGMNTEAFF.

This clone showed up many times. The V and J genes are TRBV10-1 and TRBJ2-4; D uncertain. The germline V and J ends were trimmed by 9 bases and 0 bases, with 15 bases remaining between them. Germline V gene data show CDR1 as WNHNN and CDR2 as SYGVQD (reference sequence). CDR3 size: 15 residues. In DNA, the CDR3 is TGCGCCAGTTTCAGCAGTTCCCTAGCCAAAAACATTCAGTACTTC. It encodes CASFSSSLAKNIQYF.

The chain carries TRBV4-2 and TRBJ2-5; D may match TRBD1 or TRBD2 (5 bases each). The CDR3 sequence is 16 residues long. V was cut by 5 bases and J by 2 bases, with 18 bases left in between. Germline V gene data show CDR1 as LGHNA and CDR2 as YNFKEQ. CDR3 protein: CASSDSLRGAQETQYF. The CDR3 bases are TGTGCCAGCAGCGACAGCCTCCGGGGCGCTCAAGAGACCCAGTACTTC.

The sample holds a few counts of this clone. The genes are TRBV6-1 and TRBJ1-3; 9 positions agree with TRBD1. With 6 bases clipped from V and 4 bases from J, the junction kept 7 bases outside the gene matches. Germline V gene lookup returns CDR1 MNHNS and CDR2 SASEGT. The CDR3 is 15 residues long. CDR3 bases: TGTGCCAGCAGGCTCCGGGACAGGGAGGGAAACACCATATATTTT. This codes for CASRLRDREGNTIYF.

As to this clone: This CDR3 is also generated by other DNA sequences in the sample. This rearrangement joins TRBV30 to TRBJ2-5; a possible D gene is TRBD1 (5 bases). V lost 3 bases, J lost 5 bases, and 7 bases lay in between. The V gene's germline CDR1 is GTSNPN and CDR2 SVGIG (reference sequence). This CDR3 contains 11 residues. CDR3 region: CAWRQGETQYF. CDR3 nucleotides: TGTGCCTGGAGGCAGGGTGAGACCCAGTACTTC. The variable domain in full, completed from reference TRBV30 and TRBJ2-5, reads SQTIHQWPATLVQPVGSPLSLECTVEGTSNPNLYWYRQAAGRGLQLLFYSVGIGQISSEVPQNLSASRPQDRQFILSSKKLLLSDSGFYLCAWRQGETQYFGPGTRLLVL.

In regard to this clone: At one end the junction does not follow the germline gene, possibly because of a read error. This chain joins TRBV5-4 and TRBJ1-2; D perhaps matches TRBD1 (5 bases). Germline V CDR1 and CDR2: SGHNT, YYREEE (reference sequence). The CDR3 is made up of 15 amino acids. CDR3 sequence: CASSPREGPSYGYTF. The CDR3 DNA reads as TGCGCCAGCAGCCCAAGAGAGGGACCGAGCTATGGCTACACCTTC.

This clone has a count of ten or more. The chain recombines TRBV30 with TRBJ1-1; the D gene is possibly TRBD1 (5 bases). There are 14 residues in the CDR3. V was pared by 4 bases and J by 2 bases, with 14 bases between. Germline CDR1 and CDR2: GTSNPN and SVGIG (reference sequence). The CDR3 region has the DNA TGTGCCTGGATTGCAGGGCCGGTAAACACTGAAGCTTTCTTT. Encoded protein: CAWIAGPVNTEAFF.

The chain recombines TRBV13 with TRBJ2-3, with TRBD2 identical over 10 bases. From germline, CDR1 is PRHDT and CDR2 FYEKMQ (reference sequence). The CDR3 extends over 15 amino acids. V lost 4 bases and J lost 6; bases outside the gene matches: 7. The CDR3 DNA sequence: TGTGCCAGCAGCTCAAGCGGGGGGGCCTATGATACGCAGTATTTT. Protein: CASSSSGGAYDTQYF.

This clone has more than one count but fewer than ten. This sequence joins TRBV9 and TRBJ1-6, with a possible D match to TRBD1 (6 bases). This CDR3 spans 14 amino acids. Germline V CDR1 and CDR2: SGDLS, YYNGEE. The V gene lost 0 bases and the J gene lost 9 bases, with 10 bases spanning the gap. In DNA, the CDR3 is TGTGCCAGCAGCGTAGTGGAAGGGGGTTCACCCCTCCACTTT. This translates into CASSVVEGGSPLHF. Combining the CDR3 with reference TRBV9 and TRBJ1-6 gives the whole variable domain DSGVTQTPKHLITATGQRVTLRCSPRSGDLSVYWYQQSLDQGLQFLIQYYNGEERAKGNILERFSAQQFPDLHSELNLSSLELGDSALYFCASSVVEGGSPLHFGNGTRLTVT.

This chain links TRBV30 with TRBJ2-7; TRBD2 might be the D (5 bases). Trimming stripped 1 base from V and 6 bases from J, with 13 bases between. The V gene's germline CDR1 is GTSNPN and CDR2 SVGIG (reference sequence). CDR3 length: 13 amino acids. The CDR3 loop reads CAWSGSSAGEQYF. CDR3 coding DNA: TGTGCCTGGAGTGGAAGTAGCGCGGGCGAGCAGTACTTC.

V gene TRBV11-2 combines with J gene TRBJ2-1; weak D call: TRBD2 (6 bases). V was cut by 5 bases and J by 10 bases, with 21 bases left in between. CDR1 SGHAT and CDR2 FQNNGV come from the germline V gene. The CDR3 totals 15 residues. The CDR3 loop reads CASSPGRGQGREQFF. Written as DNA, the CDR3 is TGTGCCAGCAGCCCCGGGCGGGGCCAAGGGAGGGAGCAGTTCTTC.

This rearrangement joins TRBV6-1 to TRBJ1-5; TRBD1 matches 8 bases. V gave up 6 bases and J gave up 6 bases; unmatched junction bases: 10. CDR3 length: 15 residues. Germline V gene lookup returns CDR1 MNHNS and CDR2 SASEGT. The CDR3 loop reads CASRADRVGTQPQHF. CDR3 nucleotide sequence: TGTGCCAGCAGAGCGGACAGGGTGGGGACTCAGCCCCAGCATTTT.

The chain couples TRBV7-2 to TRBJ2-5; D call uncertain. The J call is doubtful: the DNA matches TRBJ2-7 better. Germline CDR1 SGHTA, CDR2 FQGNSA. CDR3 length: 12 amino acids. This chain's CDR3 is CATATLSYEQYF. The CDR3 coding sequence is TGTGCCACTGCAACTTTGTCCTACGAGCAGTACTTC.

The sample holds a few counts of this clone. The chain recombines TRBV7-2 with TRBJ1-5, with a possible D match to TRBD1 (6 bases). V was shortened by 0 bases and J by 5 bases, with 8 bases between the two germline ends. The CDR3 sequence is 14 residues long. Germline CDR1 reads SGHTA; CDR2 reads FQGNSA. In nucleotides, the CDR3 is TGTGCCAGCAGCTTAGCAGGGGGGGATCAGCCCCAGCATTTT. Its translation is CASSLAGGDQPQHF.

CDR3 sequence reads: CAWSLDNQPQHF. The DNA for the CDR3 is TGTGCCTGGAGTTTGGACAATCAGCCCCAGCATTTT. This chain connects TRBV30 to TRBJ1-5; D uncertain. The CDR3 length is 12 residues. Per germline, CDR1 GTSNPN and CDR2 SVGIG (reference sequence). V was trimmed by 2 bases and J by 3 bases, leaving 5 bases between them.

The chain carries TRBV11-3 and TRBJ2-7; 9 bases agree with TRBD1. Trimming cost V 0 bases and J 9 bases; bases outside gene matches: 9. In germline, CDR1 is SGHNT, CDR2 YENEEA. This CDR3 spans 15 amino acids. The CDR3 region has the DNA TGTGCCAGCAGCTTAGAGGGACAGGGAACGGAAGGGCAGTACTTC. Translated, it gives CASSLEGQGTEGQYF.

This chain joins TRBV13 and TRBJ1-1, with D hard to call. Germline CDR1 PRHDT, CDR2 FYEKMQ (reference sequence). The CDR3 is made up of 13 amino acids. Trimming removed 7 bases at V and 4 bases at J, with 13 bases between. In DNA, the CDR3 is TGTGCCAGCACTAGACGGGGAAGCACTGAAGCTTTCTTT. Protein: CASTRRGSTEAFF.

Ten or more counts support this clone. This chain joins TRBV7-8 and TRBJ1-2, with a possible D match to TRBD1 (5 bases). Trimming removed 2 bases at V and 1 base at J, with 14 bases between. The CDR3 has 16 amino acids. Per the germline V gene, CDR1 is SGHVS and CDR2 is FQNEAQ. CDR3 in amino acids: CASSLRAAGSNYGYTF. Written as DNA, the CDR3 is TGTGCCAGCAGCTTACGGGCGGCAGGGAGTAACTATGGCTACACCTTC.

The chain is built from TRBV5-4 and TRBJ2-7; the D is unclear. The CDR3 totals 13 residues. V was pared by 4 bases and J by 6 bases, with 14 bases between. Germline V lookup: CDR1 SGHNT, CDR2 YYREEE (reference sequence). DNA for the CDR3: TGTGCCAGCAGCCCCCGAGAAGCGCCCGAGCAGTACTTC. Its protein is CASSPREAPEQYF.

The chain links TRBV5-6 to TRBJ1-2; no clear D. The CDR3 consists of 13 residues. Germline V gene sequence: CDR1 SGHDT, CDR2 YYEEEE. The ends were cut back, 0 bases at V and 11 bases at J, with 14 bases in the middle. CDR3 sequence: CASSLEASARYTF. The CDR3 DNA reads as TGTGCCAGCAGCTTGGAAGCTTCGGCGAGGTACACCTTC.

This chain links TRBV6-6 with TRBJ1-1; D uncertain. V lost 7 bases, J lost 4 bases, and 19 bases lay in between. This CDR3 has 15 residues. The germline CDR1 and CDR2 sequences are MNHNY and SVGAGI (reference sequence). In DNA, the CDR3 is TGTGCCAGCACCCGATTCGGTTACGAAGCCACTGAAGCTTTCTTT. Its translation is CASTRFGYEATEAFF.

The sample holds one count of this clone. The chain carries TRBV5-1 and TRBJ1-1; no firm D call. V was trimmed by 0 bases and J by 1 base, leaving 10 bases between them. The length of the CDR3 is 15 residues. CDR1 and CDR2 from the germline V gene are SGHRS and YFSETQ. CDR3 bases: TGCGCCAGCAGCTTGGCGCCAGCTCAGAACACTGAAGCTTTCTTT. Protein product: CASSLAPAQNTEAFF.

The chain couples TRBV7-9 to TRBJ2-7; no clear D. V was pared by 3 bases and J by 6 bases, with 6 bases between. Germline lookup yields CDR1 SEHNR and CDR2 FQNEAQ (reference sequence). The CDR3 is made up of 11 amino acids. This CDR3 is CASSFGSEQYF. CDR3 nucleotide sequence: TGTGCCAGCAGCTTCGGTAGCGAGCAGTACTTC.

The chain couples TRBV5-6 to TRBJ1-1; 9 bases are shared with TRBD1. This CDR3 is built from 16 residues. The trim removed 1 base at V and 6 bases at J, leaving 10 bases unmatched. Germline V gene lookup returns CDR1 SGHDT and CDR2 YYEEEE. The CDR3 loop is CASSLRKTGGLAEAFF. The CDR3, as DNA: TGTGCCAGCAGCTTGAGGAAGACAGGGGGGCTCGCTGAAGCTTTCTTT. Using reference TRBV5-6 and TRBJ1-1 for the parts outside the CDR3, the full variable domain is DAGVTQSPTHLIKTRGQQVTLRCSPKSGHDTVSWYQQALGQGPQFIFQYYEEEERQRGNFPDRFSGHQFPNYSSELNVNALLLGDSALYLCASSLRKTGGLAEAFFGQGTRLTVV.

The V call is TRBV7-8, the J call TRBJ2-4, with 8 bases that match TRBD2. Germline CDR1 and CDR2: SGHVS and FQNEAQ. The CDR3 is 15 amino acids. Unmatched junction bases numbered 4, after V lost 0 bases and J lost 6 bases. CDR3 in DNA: TGTGCCAGCAGCTTAGCGTTTGCGGGGGGAAACATTCAGTACTTC. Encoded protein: CASSLAFAGGNIQYF. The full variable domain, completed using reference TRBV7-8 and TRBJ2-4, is GAGVSQSPRYKVAKRGQDVALRCDPISGHVSLFWYQQALGQGPEFLTYFQNEAQLDKSGLPSDRFFAERPEGSVSTLKIQRTQQEDSAVYLCASSLAFAGGNIQYFGAGTRLSVL.

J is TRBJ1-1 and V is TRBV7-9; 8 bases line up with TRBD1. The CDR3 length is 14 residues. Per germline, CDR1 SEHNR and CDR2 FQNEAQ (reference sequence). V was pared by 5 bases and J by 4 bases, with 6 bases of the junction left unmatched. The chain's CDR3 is CASSPDRVSTEAFF. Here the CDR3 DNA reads TGTGCCAGCAGCCCGGACAGGGTATCCACTGAAGCTTTCTTT.

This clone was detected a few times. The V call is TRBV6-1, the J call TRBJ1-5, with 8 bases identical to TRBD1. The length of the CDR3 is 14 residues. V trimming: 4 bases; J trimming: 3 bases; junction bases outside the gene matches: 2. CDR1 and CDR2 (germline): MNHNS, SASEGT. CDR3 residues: CASSGGQVNQPQHF. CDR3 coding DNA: TGTGCCAGCAGTGGGGGACAGGTCAATCAGCCCCAGCATTTT.

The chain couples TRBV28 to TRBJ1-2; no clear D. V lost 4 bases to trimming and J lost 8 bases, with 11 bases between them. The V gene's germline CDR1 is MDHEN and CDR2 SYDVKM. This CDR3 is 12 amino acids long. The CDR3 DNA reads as TGTGCCAGCAGTTCTACCGGAAGAGGCTACACCTTC. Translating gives CASSSTGRGYTF.

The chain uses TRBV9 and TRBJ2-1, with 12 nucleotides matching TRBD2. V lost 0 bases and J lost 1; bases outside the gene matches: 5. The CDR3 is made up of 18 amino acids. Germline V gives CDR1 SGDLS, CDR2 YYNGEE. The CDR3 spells CASSVAPTSGGSYNEQFF. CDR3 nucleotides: TGTGCCAGCAGCGTAGCCCCCACTAGCGGGGGGTCCTACAATGAGCAGTTCTTC.

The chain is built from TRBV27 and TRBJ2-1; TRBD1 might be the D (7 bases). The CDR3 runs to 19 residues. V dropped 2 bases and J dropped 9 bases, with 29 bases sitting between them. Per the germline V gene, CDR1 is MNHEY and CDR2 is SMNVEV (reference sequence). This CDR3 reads CASSLGVVGGRGAPGEQFF. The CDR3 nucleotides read TGTGCCAGCAGTTTAGGGGTCGTGGGGGGCAGGGGGGCCCCAGGTGAGCAGTTCTTC.

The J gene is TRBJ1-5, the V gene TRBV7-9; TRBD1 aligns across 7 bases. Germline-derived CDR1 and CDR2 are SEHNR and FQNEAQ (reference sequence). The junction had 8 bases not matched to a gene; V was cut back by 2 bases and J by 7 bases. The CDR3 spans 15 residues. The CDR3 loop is CASSLSEGAVQPQHF. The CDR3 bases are TGTGCCAGCAGCTTAAGTGAGGGGGCGGTGCAGCCCCAGCATTTT.